This T cell receptor beta chain was identified during a study of beta chain features in type 1 diabetes. This clone was found a few times. Its antigen remains unknown. Study results and limitations: Within each of all four CD4+ subsets, Type 1 diabetes patients had TCRB CDR3s that were moderately but significantly shorter. Insertion counts at VDJ junctions were lower in type 1 diabetes patients, who also showed more deletions there. Sampled from patients, naive, central memory and Treg TCRB repertoires appeared more similar than those sampled from healthy donors.

As every portion of the isolated RNA was reverse transcribed, the sequencing read expressed TCRB transcripts. Assay used: immunoSEQ multiplex PCR; TCRdb lists only in-frame clones, some missing. Among roughly 140,000 clones, less than 9% were seen once, and the ten largest hold about 1.4%. The specimen sequenced was central memory CD4+ T cells from blood. The receptor's source is a woman in her twenties or thirties in good health.

Here the CDR3 reads CASSSGAPEQYF. DNA of the CDR3: TGTGCCAGCAGTTCAGGGGCACCCGAGCAGTACTTC. The J gene is TRBJ2-7, the V gene TRBV28, with D perhaps matching TRBD1 (6 bases). V dropped 4 bases and J dropped 6 bases, with 10 bases sitting between them. The germline CDR1 and CDR2 sequences are MDHEN and SYDVKM. The CDR3 spans 12 residues.